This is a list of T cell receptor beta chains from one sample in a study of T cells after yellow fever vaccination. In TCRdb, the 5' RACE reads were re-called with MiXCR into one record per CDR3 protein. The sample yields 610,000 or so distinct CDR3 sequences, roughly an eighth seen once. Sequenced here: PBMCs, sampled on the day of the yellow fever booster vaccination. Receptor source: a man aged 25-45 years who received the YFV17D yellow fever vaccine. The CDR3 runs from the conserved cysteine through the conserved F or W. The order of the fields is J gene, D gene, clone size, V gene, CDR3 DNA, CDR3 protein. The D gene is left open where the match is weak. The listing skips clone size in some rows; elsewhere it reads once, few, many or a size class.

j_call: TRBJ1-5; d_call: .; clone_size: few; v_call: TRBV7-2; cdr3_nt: TGTGCCAGCAGCGGTTCAGGGGCCCAGCCCCAGCATTTT; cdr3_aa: CASSGSGAQPQHF
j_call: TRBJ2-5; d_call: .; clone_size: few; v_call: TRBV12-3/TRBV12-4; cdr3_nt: TGTGCCAGCAGTTTGTCGGAACAGGGTGAGACCCAGTACTTC; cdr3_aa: CASSLSEQGETQYF
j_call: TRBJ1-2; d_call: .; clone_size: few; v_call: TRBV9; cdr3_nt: TGTGCCAGCAGCGTAGCCTATAGCTATGGCTACACCTTC; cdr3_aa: CASSVAYSYGYTF
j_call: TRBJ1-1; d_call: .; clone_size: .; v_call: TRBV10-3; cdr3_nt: TGTGCCATCGCAGGCATGAACACTGAAGCTTTCTTT; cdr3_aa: CAIAGMNTEAFF
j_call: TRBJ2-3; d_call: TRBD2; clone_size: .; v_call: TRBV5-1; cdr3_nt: TGCGCCAGCAGCTCCCCCCCGGGACTAGCGGGGTCAAATACGCAGTATTTT; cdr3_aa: CASSSPPGLAGSNTQYF
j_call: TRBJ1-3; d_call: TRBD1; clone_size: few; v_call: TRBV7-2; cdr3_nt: TGTGCCAGCAGCTATACCGGGACAGGGGGATCGGGCACCATATATTTT; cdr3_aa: CASSYTGTGGSGTIYF
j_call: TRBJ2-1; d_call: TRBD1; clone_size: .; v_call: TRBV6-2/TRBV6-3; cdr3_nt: TGTGCCAGCAGTTACTCCATAACAGGGGGAAACAATGAGCAGTTCTTC; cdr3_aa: CASSYSITGGNNEQFF
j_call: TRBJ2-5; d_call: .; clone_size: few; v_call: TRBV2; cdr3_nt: TGTGCCAGCAGGGGCGGCCGGGAGACCCAGTACTTC; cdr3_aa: CASRGGRETQYF
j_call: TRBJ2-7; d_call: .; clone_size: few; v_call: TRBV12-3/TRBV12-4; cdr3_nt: TGTGCCAGCAAGCCGGAGGGCTCCTACGAGCAGTACTTC; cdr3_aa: CASKPEGSYEQYF
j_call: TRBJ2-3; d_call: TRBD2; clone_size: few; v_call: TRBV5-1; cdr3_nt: TGCGCCAGCAGCTTGGGAAGCGGGAGCGGGAGCACAGATACGCAGTATTTT; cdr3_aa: CASSLGSGSGSTDTQYF
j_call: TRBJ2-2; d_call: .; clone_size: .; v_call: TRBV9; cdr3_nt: TGTGCCAGCAGCGTAGGTCGGGGACTTTCCACCGGGGAGCTGTTTTTT; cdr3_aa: CASSVGRGLSTGELFF
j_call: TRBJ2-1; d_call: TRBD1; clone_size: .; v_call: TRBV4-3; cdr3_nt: TGCGCCAGCAGCCATCTCGACAGGGTGGATGAGCAGTTCTTC; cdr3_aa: CASSHLDRVDEQFF
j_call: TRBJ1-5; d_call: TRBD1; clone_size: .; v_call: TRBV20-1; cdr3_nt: TGCAGTGCTGACCGGGACAGGGTGACGGAGCCCCAGCATTTT; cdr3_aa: CSADRDRVTEPQHF
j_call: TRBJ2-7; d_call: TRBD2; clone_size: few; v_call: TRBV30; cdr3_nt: TGTGCCTGGAGTGGCGGGACTAGCGGTCCCTACGAGCAGTACTTC; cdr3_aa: CAWSGGTSGPYEQYF
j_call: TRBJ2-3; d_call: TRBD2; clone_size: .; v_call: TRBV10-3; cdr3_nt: TGTGCCATCAGTGAACTAGCGCGCCCCACAGATACGCAGTATTTT; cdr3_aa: CAISELARPTDTQYF
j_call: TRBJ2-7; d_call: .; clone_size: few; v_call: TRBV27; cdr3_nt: TGTGCCAGCAGCCTGGGGTGGGGTGCGCAATTCGACGAGCAGTACTTC; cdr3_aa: CASSLGWGAQFDEQYF
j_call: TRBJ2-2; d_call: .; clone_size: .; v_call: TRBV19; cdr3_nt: TGTGCCAGTGAGGCATTTCAGCGGCACACCGGGGAGCTGTTTTTT; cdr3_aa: CASEAFQRHTGELFF
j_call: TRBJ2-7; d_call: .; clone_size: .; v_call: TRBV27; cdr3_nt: TGTGCCAGCAGTTTATTAGGTCCTCTGGGGTCCAACTACGAGCAGTACTTC; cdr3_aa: CASSLLGPLGSNYEQYF
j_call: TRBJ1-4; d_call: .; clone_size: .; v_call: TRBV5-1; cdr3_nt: TGCGCCAGCAGCTTAGGCGGGCGCGGAGGTAATGAAAAACTGTTTTTT; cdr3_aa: CASSLGGRGGNEKLFF
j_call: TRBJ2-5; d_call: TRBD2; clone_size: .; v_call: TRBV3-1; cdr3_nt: TGTGCCAGCAGCCAAGATCTTCCAGCGGGGCTACAAGAGACCCAGTACTTC; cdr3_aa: CASSQDLPAGLQETQYF
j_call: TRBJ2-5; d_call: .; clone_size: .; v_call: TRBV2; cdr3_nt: TGTGCCAGCAGGCCAGTAGTTGGCGGGACCCAGTACTTC; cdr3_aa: CASRPVVGGTQYF
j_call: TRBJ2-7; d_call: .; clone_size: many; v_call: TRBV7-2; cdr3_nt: TGTGCCAGCAGCTTAACCAGCGGGCCCTACGAGCAGTACTTC; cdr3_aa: CASSLTSGPYEQYF
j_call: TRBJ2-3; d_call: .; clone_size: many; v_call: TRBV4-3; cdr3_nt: TGCGCCAGCAGCCAAGAGTCAGATACGCAGTATTTT; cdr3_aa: CASSQESDTQYF
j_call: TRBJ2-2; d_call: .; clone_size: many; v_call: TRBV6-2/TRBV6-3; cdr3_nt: TGTGCCATCTCCAGCGGAGTCCCCACCGGGGAGCTGTTTTTT; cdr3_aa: CAISSGVPTGELFF
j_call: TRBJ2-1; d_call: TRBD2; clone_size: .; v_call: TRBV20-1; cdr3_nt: TGCAGTGGAACACTAGCGGTGGACCACAATGAGCAGTTCTTC; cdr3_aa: CSGTLAVDHNEQFF
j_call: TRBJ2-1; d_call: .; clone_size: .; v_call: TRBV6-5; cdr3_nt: TGTGCCGCCCCCCCCGGAGGCCCCCTTTCCTACAATGAGCAGTTCTTC; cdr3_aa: CAAPPGGPLSYNEQFF
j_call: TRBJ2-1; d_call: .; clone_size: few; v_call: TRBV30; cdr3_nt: TGTGCCTGGAGTGAGAGGGATGAGCAGTTCTTC; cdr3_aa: CAWSERDEQFF
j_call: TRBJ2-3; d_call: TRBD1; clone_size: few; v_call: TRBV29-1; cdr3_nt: TGCAGCGCCCGACAGGGGTCTAGCACAGATACGCAGTATTTT; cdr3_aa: CSARQGSSTDTQYF
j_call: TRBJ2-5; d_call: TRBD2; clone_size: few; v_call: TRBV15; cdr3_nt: TGTGCCACCGGCAGTGGACTAGCGGTGCAAGAGACCCAGTACTTC; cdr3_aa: CATGSGLAVQETQYF
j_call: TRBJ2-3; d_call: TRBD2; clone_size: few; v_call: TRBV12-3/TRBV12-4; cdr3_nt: TGTGCCAGCAGTTTACAACTAGCGGCAGATACGCAGTATTTT; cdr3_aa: CASSLQLAADTQYF
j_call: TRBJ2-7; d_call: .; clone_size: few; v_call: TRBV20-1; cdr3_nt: TGCAGTGCTAGAGATAAGCTCGTCGAGACCTACGAGCAGTACTTC; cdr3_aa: CSARDKLVETYEQYF
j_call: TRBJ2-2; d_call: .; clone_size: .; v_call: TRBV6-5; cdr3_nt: TGTGCCAGCAGTTACCCGCAGGGGCGATGGAGGGGGGAGCTGTTTTTT; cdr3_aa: CASSYPQGRWRGELFF
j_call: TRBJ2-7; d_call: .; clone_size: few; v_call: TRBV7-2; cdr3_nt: TGTGCCAGCAGCTTAGCGCGGAGCGGAATGTCCTACGAGCAGTACTTC; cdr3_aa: CASSLARSGMSYEQYF
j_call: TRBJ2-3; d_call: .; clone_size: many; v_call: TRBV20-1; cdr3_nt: TGCAGTGCCCGCGGGATTTACACAGATACGCAGTATTTT; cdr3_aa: CSARGIYTDTQYF
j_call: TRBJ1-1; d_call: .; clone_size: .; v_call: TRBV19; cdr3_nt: TGTGCCGCCAGCCCCGGCCGTGGGGACACTGAAGCTTTCTTT; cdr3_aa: CAASPGRGDTEAFF
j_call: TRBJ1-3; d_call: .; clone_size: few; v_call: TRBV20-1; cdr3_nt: TGCAGTGCTAGACTCGGGCCTGGAAACACCATATATTTT; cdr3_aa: CSARLGPGNTIYF
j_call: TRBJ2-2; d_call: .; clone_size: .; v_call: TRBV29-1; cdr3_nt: TGCAGCGCAAGACCCGGGACCGACACCGGGGAGCTGTTTTTT; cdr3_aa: CSARPGTDTGELFF
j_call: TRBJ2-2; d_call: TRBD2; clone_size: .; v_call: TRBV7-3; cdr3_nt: TGTGCCAGCAGCAAAACCTCCGGGACTAGCAACCCCGGGGAGCTGTTTTTT; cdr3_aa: CASSKTSGTSNPGELFF
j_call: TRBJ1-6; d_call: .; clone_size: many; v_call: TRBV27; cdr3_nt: TGTGCCAGCAGGGCTAATTCACCCCTCCACTTT; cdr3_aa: CASRANSPLHF
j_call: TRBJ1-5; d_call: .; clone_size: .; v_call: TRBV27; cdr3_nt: TGTGCCAGCAGTGAATACAGGGGCAATCAGCCCCAGCATTTT; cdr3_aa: CASSEYRGNQPQHF
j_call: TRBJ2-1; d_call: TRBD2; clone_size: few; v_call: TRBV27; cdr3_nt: TGTGCCAGCAGTTTATCTAGAGCGGGGCATGAGCAGTTCTTC; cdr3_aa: CASSLSRAGHEQFF
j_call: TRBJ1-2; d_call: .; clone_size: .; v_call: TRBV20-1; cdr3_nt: TGCAGTGCTAGTGGGGCAGGGAACTATGGCTACACCTTC; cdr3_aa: CSASGAGNYGYTF
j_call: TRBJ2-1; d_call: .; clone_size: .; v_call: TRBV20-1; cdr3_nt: TGCAGTGCCACTGACAGGAGCTCCTACAATGAGCAGTTCTTC; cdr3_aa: CSATDRSSYNEQFF
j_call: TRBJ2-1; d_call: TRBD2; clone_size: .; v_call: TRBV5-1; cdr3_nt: TGCGCCAGCAGCTTGGAGCGGGGGGGGACCAATGAGCAGTTCTTC; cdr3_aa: CASSLERGGTNEQFF
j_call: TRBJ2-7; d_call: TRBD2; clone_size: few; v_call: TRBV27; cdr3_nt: TGTGCCAGCAGCTTGGGGGTGGCTAGCGGGTCGGACGAGCAGTACTTC; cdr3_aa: CASSLGVASGSDEQYF
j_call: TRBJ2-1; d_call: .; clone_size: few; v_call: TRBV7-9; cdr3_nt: TGTGCCAGCAGCTCCAAGTCGTCCAATGAGCAGTTCTTC; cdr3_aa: CASSSKSSNEQFF
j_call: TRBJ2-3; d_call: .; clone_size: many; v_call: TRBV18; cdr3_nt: TGTGCCAGCAGTCCCGGAGATACGCAGTATTTT; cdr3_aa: CASSPGDTQYF
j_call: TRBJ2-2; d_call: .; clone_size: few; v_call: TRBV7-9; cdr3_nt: TGTGCCAGCAGCCGCGACCGAGACGGGGAGCTGTTTTTT; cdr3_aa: CASSRDRDGELFF
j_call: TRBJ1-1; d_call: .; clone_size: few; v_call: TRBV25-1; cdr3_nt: TGTGCCAGCAGTCTAAACAGGGTTGGGTCCACTGAAGCTTTCTTT; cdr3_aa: CASSLNRVGSTEAFF
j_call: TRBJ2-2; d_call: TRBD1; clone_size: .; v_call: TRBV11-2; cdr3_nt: TGTGCCAGCAGCGCCGGGACAGGGGGGACCGGGGAGCTGTTTTTT; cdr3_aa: CASSAGTGGTGELFF
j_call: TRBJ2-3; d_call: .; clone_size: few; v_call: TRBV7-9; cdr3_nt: TGTGCCAGCAGCTCCAAGCAGGGAATAGGAACAGATACGCAGTATTTT; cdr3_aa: CASSSKQGIGTDTQYF